This T cell receptor beta chain comes out of a study of blood T cell repertoires in COVID-19. Whole-study context: The United States, Italy and Spain supplied acute and convalescent COVID-19 samples. Sources were T cells, B-cell-depleted T cells, or PBMCs; the material itself was cDNA or gDNA.

CDR1 and CDR2 (germline): SQVTM, ANQGSEA. V was cut by 4 bases and J by 0 bases, with 12 bases left in between. CDR3 length: 14 amino acids. Authors' analysis steps: Estimates of nucleated cell counts were drawn from the amplification of reference gene primers. Data came from immunoSEQ multiplex PCR; TCRdb stores just in-frame clones and leaves some out. D and trimming come from the DNA, and the V and J calls and clone size come from that table. The sample carries approximately 260,000 clones, approximately 85% recorded once. The sequencing input was peripheral blood. This chain connects TRBV29-1 to TRBJ1-1; D may be TRBD1 (5 bases). The origin of this receptor is a woman in her 70s with acute or convalescent COVID-19. CDR3 bases: TGCAGCGTTGTCGTAAGGGGAATGAACACTGAAGCTTTCTTT. As protein: CSVVVRGMNTEAFF.